This TCR beta chain is from a study of graft-versus-host responses after intestinal transplantation. The overall study: Multivisceral, liver-intestinal, or isolated intestinal transplants were received by the recipients. Once they had received anti-thymocyte globulin induction, all recipients took tacrolimus and steroids for approximately 3 years.

To note about this clone: Its antigen remains unidentified.

Study observations and caveats: Across patients carrying graft-donor T cell macrochimerism, allografts held high graft-versus-host to host-versus-graft clonal ratios. Early declines in HvG clones that occurred post-transplant were associated with peak circulating GvH clone levels.

Here immunoSEQ multiplex PCR was the method, and the copy in TCRdb shows in-frame clones only, minus some. The sample yields about 35,000 clones, about 93% seen once. The receptor was isolated from a human donor who was the organ donor for an intestinal transplant. Specimen: unstimulated CD8+ T cells sorted from spleen or lymph node cells, collected before transplant.

CDR3 region: CASSLANRQGRGTGELFF. DNA of the CDR3: TGTGCCAGCAGCTTAGCGAACCGACAGGGTCGGGGGACCGGGGAGCTGTTTTTT. The J gene is TRBJ2-2, the V gene TRBV7-9; TRBD1 might be the D (7 bases). Germline V CDR1 and CDR2: SEHNR, FQNEAQ (reference sequence). The CDR3 is made up of 18 amino acids. The ends were cut back, 0 bases at V and 5 bases at J, with 19 bases in the middle.